The 20 T cell receptor beta chains below all came from one sample that was sequenced in a study of T cells in Graves' hyperthyroidism and ophthalmopathy. Amplification yielded TCR beta CDR3 regions, with RNA transcripts as the source. The TCR CDR3 first-round RT-PCR relied on the HTBI primer set. TCRdb reanalysed the multiplex PCR reads using MiXCR and keeps one entry per CDR3 protein. The sample lists approximately 370,000 distinct CDR3 sequences, about 18% occurring once. The material sequenced was blood. These receptors came from a woman aged 25-40 years with Graves' hyperthyroidism that later progressed to Graves' ophthalmopathy.

This clonotype has at least ten counts. This chain links TRBV5-1 with TRBJ2-5; D assignment may be TRBD1 or TRBD2 (5 bases each). The CDR3 totals 14 residues. V was clipped by 2 bases and J by 0 bases, with 8 bases between them. Germline assignment: CDR1 SGHRS and CDR2 YFSETQ. The CDR3 nucleotides read TGCGCCAGCAGCTTCTTGGGACACCAAGAGACCCAGTACTTC. This translates into CASSFLGHQETQYF.

J is TRBJ2-1 and V is TRBV5-8; D might be TRBD1 (6 bases). This CDR3 is built from 17 residues. Looked up from germline, CDR1 is SGHTS and CDR2 is YDEGEE. V shed 1 base and J shed 2 bases, with 16 bases lying between them. For the CDR3, the DNA is TGTGCCAGCAGCTTGTTTGGTGCGCAGGGGACCTACAATGAGCAGTTCTTC. Translation gives CASSLFGAQGTYNEQFF.

This clonotype was seen many times. J is TRBJ2-7 and V is TRBV7-8, with D perhaps matching TRBD1 (6 bases). Per germline, CDR1 SGHVS and CDR2 FQNEAQ. The CDR3 is 12 amino acids. V dropped 5 bases and J dropped 6 bases, with 11 bases sitting between them. The CDR3 DNA is TGTGCCAGCAGCCATCCCAGGGGCGAGCAGTACTTC. This sequence encodes CASSHPRGEQYF. Variable domain in full (rest from reference TRBV7-8 and TRBJ2-7): GAGVSQSPRYKVAKRGQDVALRCDPISGHVSLFWYQQALGQGPEFLTYFQNEAQLDKSGLPSDRFFAERPEGSVSTLKIQRTQQEDSAVYLCASSHPRGEQYFGPGTRLTVT.

This clonotype occurred many times. The genes are TRBV24-1 and TRBJ2-3, with D uncertain. Between the trimmed V and J ends, which lost 0 bases and 2 bases, there was a span of 8 bases. Germline V CDR1 and CDR2: KGHDR, SFDVKD. CDR3 size: 15 residues. The CDR3 loop reads CATSDLGRNTDTQYF. Here the CDR3 DNA reads TGTGCCACCAGTGATTTGGGCCGCAACACAGATACGCAGTATTTT.

The sample holds many counts of this clonotype. The rearrangement links TRBV27 to TRBJ2-7; D may correspond to TRBD1 or TRBD2 (5 bases each). The V and J ends lost 5 bases and 0 bases respectively, with 17 bases between them. The CDR3 covers 16 residues. Germline CDR1 is MNHEY and CDR2 is SMNVEV (reference sequence). This CDR3 is CASSEPPGPHSYEQYF. CDR3 nucleotide sequence: TGTGCCAGCAGTGAACCGCCGGGACCACACTCCTACGAGCAGTACTTC.

This clonotype was picked up many times. This chain connects TRBV28 to TRBJ2-3, with D perhaps assigned TRBD1 or TRBD2 (5 bases each). CDR3 length: 17 amino acids. V was cut by 4 bases and J by 3 bases, with 20 bases left in between. Germline CDR1 and CDR2: MDHEN and SYDVKM. CDR3 loop: CASSSGVGAKGTDTQYF. In DNA, the CDR3 is TGTGCCAGCAGTTCCGGAGTGGGAGCGAAGGGGACAGATACGCAGTATTTT.

This clonotype was recorded a few times. As the CDR3 is not closed by the conserved phenylalanine or tryptophan, this likely results from a read error. The rearrangement uses TRBV7-6 and TRBJ1-1, with a tentative D call TRBD1 (6 bases). V was trimmed by 5 bases and J by 1 base, leaving 8 bases between them. Germline V gives CDR1 SGHVS, CDR2 FNYEAQ. This CDR3 comprises 13 residues. The CDR3 is CASSEGENTEAFS. The CDR3 DNA follows: TGTGCCAGCAGCGAGGGGGAGAACACTGAAGCTTTCTCT.

This clonotype was counted at least ten times. The chain is built from TRBV13 and TRBJ2-5; 9 bases are shared with TRBD2. This CDR3 region has 16 residues. CDR1 and CDR2 from the germline V gene are PRHDT and FYEKMQ (reference sequence). Trimming removed 4 bases from V and 2 bases from J; junction bases left unmatched: 8. The CDR3 DNA is TGTGCCAGCAGCTCTTTAGCGGGAGTCGGTCAAGAGACCCAGTACTTC. Its translation: CASSSLAGVGQETQYF.

This clonotype was recorded at least ten times. The J gene is TRBJ2-1, the V gene TRBV27; D remains ambiguous. Trimming pared 3 bases from V and 4 bases from J, leaving 10 bases between. CDR3 size: 14 residues. Germline V gives CDR1 MNHEY, CDR2 SMNVEV (reference sequence). The CDR3 reads CASSLGIRYNEQFF. The CDR3 DNA reads as TGTGCCAGCAGTTTGGGGATCCGATACAATGAGCAGTTCTTC.

This clonotype was counted once. V is TRBV5-1 and J is TRBJ2-1; maybe TRBD2 (5 bases). Trimming took off 3 bases at V and 0 bases at J, with 10 bases between the two ends. The CDR3 covers 15 residues. Germline V lookup: CDR1 SGHRS, CDR2 YFSETQ. This CDR3 reads CASSSFGSSYNEQFF. In DNA form, the CDR3 reads TGCGCCAGCAGCTCCTTTGGGAGCTCCTACAATGAGCAGTTCTTC.

This rearrangement joins TRBV11-2 to TRBJ1-1; 7 bases line up with TRBD1. V lost 8 bases to trimming and J lost 1 base; unmatched junction nucleotides: 13. The CDR3 sequence is 16 residues long. CDR1 is SGHAT and CDR2 is FQNNGV in the germline V gene. CDR3: CASGPGQSLPNTEAFF. The CDR3 DNA reads as TGTGCCAGCGGGCCGGGACAGTCATTACCGAACACTGAAGCTTTCTTT.

This clonotype was counted many times. The rearrangement links TRBV6-5 to TRBJ1-1, with D perhaps TRBD1 (5 bases). The CDR3 extends over 14 amino acids. Germline V gene sequence: CDR1 MNHEY, CDR2 SVGAGI. Deletions cut 7 bases from V and 1 base from J, with 13 bases between. The CDR3 sequence: CASTMGPSNTEAFF. The CDR3 region has the DNA TGTGCCAGCACTATGGGACCTTCGAACACTGAAGCTTTCTTT.

The chain links TRBV29-1 to TRBJ1-4, with no clear D. The germline V gene encodes CDR1 SQVTM and CDR2 ANQGSEA. The V gene lost 7 bases and the J gene lost 7 bases, with 10 bases spanning the gap. The CDR3 contains 11 residues. The CDR3 here is CSARYGEKLFF. CDR3 sequence (DNA): TGCAGCGCTAGGTATGGTGAAAAACTGTTTTTT. The entire variable domain, with the rest obtained from reference TRBV29-1 and TRBJ1-4, is as follows: SAVISQKPSRDICQRGTSLTIQCQVDSQVTMMFWYRQQPGQSLTLIATANQGSEATYESGFVIDKFPISRPNLTFSTLTVSNMSPEDSSIYLCSARYGEKLFFGSGTQLSVL.

This clonotype was observed a few times. CDR3 nucleotides: TGTGCCAGCAGCTCCTGGGGCATACCAGGGCAAGAGACCCAGTACTTC. Translating gives CASSSWGIPGQETQYF. The J gene is TRBJ2-5, the V gene TRBV7-9; perhaps TRBD1 as D (5 bases). The CDR3 is 16 amino acids. Looked up from germline, CDR1 is SEHNR and CDR2 is FQNEAQ (reference sequence). Trimming shortened V by 4 bases and J by 2 bases, and 17 bases separated the two germline ends.

This clonotype was counted many times. J is TRBJ2-5 and V is TRBV28, with D unresolved. V was cut by 3 bases and J by 2 bases, with 10 bases left in between. The CDR3 is 14 amino acids. Per germline, CDR1 MDHEN and CDR2 SYDVKM. This chain's CDR3 is CASSFAQPQETQYF. CDR3 nucleotides: TGTGCCAGCAGTTTTGCCCAGCCTCAAGAGACCCAGTACTTC.

The table lists this clonotype with many counts. The chain employs TRBV2 and TRBJ2-1; D call uncertain. Germline CDR1 and CDR2: SNHLY and FYNNEI. Trimming took off 6 bases at V and 10 bases at J, with 10 bases between the two ends. The CDR3 has 11 residues. The CDR3 spells CASRVGTEQFF. CDR3 bases: TGTGCCAGCAGGGTGGGAACAGAGCAGTTCTTC.

This clonotype was recorded many times. The CDR3 sequence is CASSLLHRNTEAFF. The CDR3 region has the DNA TGTGCCAGCAGTTTACTTCATAGGAACACTGAAGCTTTCTTT. The chain links TRBV12-3 or TRBV12-4 to TRBJ1-1; D uncertain. Trimming left V 2 bases short and J 1 base short, with 8 bases between. This CDR3 has 14 amino acids.

This clonotype was found many times. The J gene is TRBJ2-3, the V gene TRBV9; TRBD2 matches at 7 bases. Germline assignment: CDR1 SGDLS and CDR2 YYNGEE. This CDR3 spans 17 amino acids. V shed 4 bases and J 3 bases; nucleotides not matched to a gene: 14. The CDR3 loop reads CASSLRLAPAGTDTQYF. DNA for the CDR3: TGTGCCAGCAGCCTTAGACTAGCCCCAGCAGGAACAGATACGCAGTATTTT.

This chain uses TRBV5-6 with TRBJ1-4, with TRBD1 identical over 8 bases. The CDR3 is 17 amino acids. The junction had 7 bases not matched to a gene; V was cut back by 0 bases and J by 3 bases. Germline V gene sequence: CDR1 SGHDT, CDR2 YYEEEE. The CDR3 DNA reads TGTGCCAGCAGCTTGGTGGCAGGGGGCTTCGCTAATGAAAAACTGTTTTTT. Translated: CASSLVAGGFANEKLFF. Drawing the rest from reference TRBV5-6 and TRBJ1-4, the complete variable domain is DAGVTQSPTHLIKTRGQQVTLRCSPKSGHDTVSWYQQALGQGPQFIFQYYEEEERQRGNFPDRFSGHQFPNYSSELNVNALLLGDSALYLCASSLVAGGFANEKLFFGSGTQLSVL.

Many counts were recorded for this clonotype. J is TRBJ1-6 and V is TRBV11-2; D unclear. The V gene's germline CDR1 is SGHAT and CDR2 FQNNGV. The CDR3 covers 12 residues. The V gene lost 0 bases and the J gene lost 10 bases, with 4 bases spanning the gap. The CDR3 coding sequence is TGTGCCAGCAGCTTAGATCGGTCACCCCTCCACTTT. Its protein is CASSLDRSPLHF.